The 17 T cell receptor beta chains given below trace back to one sample, sequenced in a study of response to subunit inactivated influenza vaccine. A single record per CDR3 protein comes from TCRdb applying MiXCR to the RT-PCR reads. The sample includes about 540,000 distinct CDR3 sequences, around 25% of them seen just once. This sample also appeared in a second study, on T cells expressing NK-cell markers. That source adds: 5'RACE template switching built TCR beta cDNA with unique molecular identifiers.

Here the sequenced sample was CD4+ T cells sorted from PBMCs, taken 11 to 12 days after vaccination. All receptors derive from a man in his fifties who received an inactivated influenza vaccine.

The V call is TRBV18, the J call TRBJ2-7; TRBD1 aligns across 7 bases. CDR3 length: 14 amino acids. Germline values: CDR1 KGHSH, CDR2 LQKENI. V lost 2 bases to trimming and J lost 2 bases; unmatched junction nucleotides: 3. The CDR3 DNA reads as TGTGCCAGCTCACCAGAGGGGGCTACCTACGAGCAGTACTTC. Its protein product is CASSPEGATYEQYF.

The chain has TRBV5-4 and TRBJ2-5, with D hard to call. The V gene lost 0 bases and the J gene lost 3 bases, with 6 bases spanning the gap. The CDR3 covers 13 residues. Germline V CDR1 and CDR2: SGHNT, YYREEE (reference sequence). CDR3 DNA: TGTGCCAGCAGCTTGGAGGTTAAAGAGACCCAGTACTTC. Translation gives CASSLEVKETQYF.

This clonotype was seen repeatedly, ten times or more. The V gene is TRBV4-2, the J gene TRBJ1-2, with 9 bases identical to TRBD1. The germline V gene encodes CDR1 LGHNA and CDR2 YNFKEQ. The V gene end was trimmed by 1 base and the J gene end by 8 bases; junction bases not matched to a gene: 8. The CDR3 covers 15 residues. The CDR3 bases are TGTGCCAGCAGCCAAGCCCGAACAGGGGGCATCGGCTACACCTTC. Protein product: CASSQARTGGIGYTF.

The chain recombines TRBV7-2 with TRBJ1-1; weak D call: TRBD1 (5 bases). The CDR3 has 15 residues. CDR1 is SGHTA and CDR2 is FQGNSA in the germline V gene. With 1 base removed from V and 1 base from J, the gap between germline ends came to 10 bases. CDR3 sequence (DNA): TGTGCCAGCAGCTTAGGGGGCCTTCCGAACACTGAAGCTTTCTTT. It is translated as CASSLGGLPNTEAFF.

This clonotype has a handful of counts. The chain couples TRBV15 to TRBJ2-7, with D possibly being TRBD1 (6 bases). V lost 5 bases to trimming and J lost 7 bases, with 18 bases between them. CDR1 and CDR2 (germline): LNHNV, YYDKDF (reference sequence). The CDR3 is made up of 14 amino acids. Here the CDR3 reads CATSVYAGAGEQYF. CDR3 nucleotides: TGTGCCACCAGCGTTTATGCAGGGGCAGGGGAGCAGTACTTC.

The chain is built from TRBV6-2 or TRBV6-3 and TRBJ1-6; no clear D. Germline V gene lookup returns CDR1 MNHEY and CDR2 SVGEGT. Trimming removed 4 bases from V and 6 bases from J, with 10 bases in between. CDR3 length: 14 residues. The CDR3 DNA reads TGTGCCAGCAGTTCGGCGGTATTTAATTCACCCCTCCACTTT. Amino acid sequence: CASSSAVFNSPLHF.

This clonotype was picked up many times. V usage is TRBV4-3 and J usage is TRBJ2-2; possible D gene TRBD1, 10 bases. Trimming left V 4 bases short and J 5 bases short, with 20 bases between. The CDR3 extends over 17 amino acids. Per germline, CDR1 LGHNA and CDR2 YSLEER. The CDR3 loop is CASSRLADRGYTGELFF. CDR3 coding DNA: TGCGCCAGCAGCCGACTAGCGGACAGGGGGTATACCGGGGAGCTGTTTTTT.

This clonotype was seen more than once but under ten times. The rearrangement links TRBV14 to TRBJ2-2; TRBD1 matches at 8 bases. The germline gives CDR1 SGHDN, CDR2 FVKESK. The CDR3 length is 17 residues. V trimming: 5 bases; J trimming: 4 bases; junction bases outside the gene matches: 12. As DNA, the CDR3 is TGTGCCAGCAGCTCATCCTTCAGGGGGCGACTCACCGGGGAGCTGTTTTTT. Translating it yields CASSSSFRGRLTGELFF.

This clonotype was detected a few times. This chain joins TRBV7-3 and TRBJ2-5; D not certain. Trimming took 1 base from V and 2 from J, leaving 5 bases between them. The length of the CDR3 is 13 residues. The V gene's germline CDR1 is SGHTA and CDR2 FQGTGA. The CDR3 region is CASSLSPQETQYF. CDR3 DNA sequence: TGTGCCAGCAGCTTAAGTCCTCAAGAGACCCAGTACTTC.

Comment on this clonotype: At one boundary the junction diverges from the germline segment, which might be a read error. The CDR3 region has the DNA TGTGCCAGCAGCCCCAGGACAGGGGTTAGCAATCAGCACCAGCATTTT. Translated: CASSPRTGVSNQHQHF. V and J are TRBV6-1 and TRBJ1-5; TRBD1 agrees at 9 bases. This CDR3 has 16 amino acids. Germline V gene lookup returns CDR1 MNHNS and CDR2 SASEGT.

This clonotype was recorded a few times. V and J are TRBV20-1 and TRBJ1-6, with TRBD1 matching 8 bases. Germline V lookup: CDR1 DFQATT, CDR2 SNEGSKA (reference sequence). The CDR3 consists of 13 residues. The trim removed 4 bases at V and 9 bases at J, leaving 5 bases unmatched. In DNA, the CDR3 is TGCAGTGCTACGACAGGGGATGTTTCACCCCTCCACTTT. Its translation is CSATTGDVSPLHF.

This clonotype was observed many times. The chain couples TRBV24-1 to TRBJ2-5; TRBD2 might be the D (5 bases). Trimming shortened V by 4 bases and J by 0 bases, and 8 bases separated the two germline ends. The CDR3 is made up of 14 amino acids. Germline V gene data show CDR1 as KGHDR and CDR2 as SFDVKD. Written as DNA, the CDR3 is TGTGCCACCAGTGAAAACGGGAACCAAGAGACCCAGTACTTC. This encodes CATSENGNQETQYF.

This clonotype has only a few counts. The CDR3 region is CSARISGGAGTQYF. The CDR3 bases are TGCAGTGCTAGGATAAGCGGGGGGGCGGGGACCCAGTACTTC. This sequence joins TRBV20-1 and TRBJ2-5; 10 bases are shared with TRBD2. Germline CDR1 is DFQATT and CDR2 is SNEGSKA (reference sequence). J lost 7 bases, V lost 3 bases, and 8 bases had no gene match. CDR3 length equals 14 residues.

V and J are TRBV11-2 and TRBJ2-1; D might be TRBD2 (6 bases). This CDR3 is built from 18 residues. Trimming shortened V by 5 bases and J by 1 base, and 21 bases separated the two germline ends. Germline V gene lookup returns CDR1 SGHAT and CDR2 FQNNGV. CDR3: CASSPNNPGTGSYNEQFF. In DNA form, the CDR3 reads TGTGCCAGCAGCCCCAATAATCCCGGGACTGGATCCTACAATGAGCAGTTCTTC.

The chain has TRBV20-1 and TRBJ2-2, with TRBD1 matching 11 bases. The CDR3 sequence is 14 residues long. Trimming took 6 bases from V and 6 from J; bases not matched to a gene: 6. CDR1 is DFQATT, CDR2 SNEGSKA, per germline (reference sequence). The CDR3, as DNA: TGCAGTGCAACCCCGGGACAGGGGGCCGGGGAGCTGTTTTTT. Its protein product is CSATPGQGAGELFF.

V and J are TRBV5-6 and TRBJ2-5; 10 bases agree with TRBD2. V gave up 6 bases and J gave up 7 bases; unmatched junction bases: 9. The CDR3 spans 14 residues. Per germline, CDR1 SGHDT and CDR2 YYEEEE. The DNA of the CDR3 is TGTGCCAGCACCGCCGGGACTAGCGTGACGACCCAGTACTTC. Its translation: CASTAGTSVTTQYF. The whole variable domain, filled in from reference TRBV5-6 and TRBJ2-5, reads DAGVTQSPTHLIKTRGQQVTLRCSPKSGHDTVSWYQQALGQGPQFIFQYYEEEERQRGNFPDRFSGHQFPNYSSELNVNALLLGDSALYLCASTAGTSVTTQYFGPGTRLLVL.

As DNA, the CDR3 is TGTGCCAGCTCACCGGGACAGGTGAGAGAGACCCAGTACTTC. Its protein product is CASSPGQVRETQYF. The chain has TRBV18 and TRBJ2-5; 8 positions match TRBD1. Germline assignment: CDR1 KGHSH and CDR2 LQKENI. This CDR3 has 14 residues. V trimming: 3 bases; J trimming: 4 bases; junction bases outside the gene matches: 4.